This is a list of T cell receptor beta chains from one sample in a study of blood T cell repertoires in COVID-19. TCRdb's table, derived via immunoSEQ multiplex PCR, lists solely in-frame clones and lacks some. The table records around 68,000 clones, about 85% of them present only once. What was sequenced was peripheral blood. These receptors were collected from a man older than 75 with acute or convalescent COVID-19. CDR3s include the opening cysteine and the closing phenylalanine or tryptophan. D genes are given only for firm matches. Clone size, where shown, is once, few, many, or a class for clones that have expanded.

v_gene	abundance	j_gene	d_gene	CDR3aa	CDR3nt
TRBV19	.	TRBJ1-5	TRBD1	CASREGQLYSNQPQHF	TGTGCCAGTAGGGAGGGACAGTTGTATAGCAATCAGCCCCAGCATTTT
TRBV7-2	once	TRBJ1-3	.	CASSLAPGAGNTIYF	TGTGCCAGCAGCTTAGCGCCAGGGGCTGGAAACACCATATATTTT
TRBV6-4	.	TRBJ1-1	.	CASSDSIRGRGNTEAFF	TGTGCCAGCAGTGACTCGATCCGCGGACGGGGGAACACTGAAGCTTTCTTT
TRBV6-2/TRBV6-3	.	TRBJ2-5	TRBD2	CASSNGLAGGRETQYF	TGTGCCAGCAGTAACGGACTAGCGGGAGGGCGAGAGACCCAGTACTTC
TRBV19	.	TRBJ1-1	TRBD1	CASSTTGGITEAFF	TGTGCCAGTAGTACGACAGGGGGAATCACTGAAGCTTTCTTT
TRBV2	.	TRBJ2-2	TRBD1	CASTITGAGSTGELFF	TGTGCCAGCACCATAACAGGGGCCGGATCCACCGGGGAGCTGTTTTTT
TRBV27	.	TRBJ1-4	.	CASSLLAGDEKLFF	TGTGCCAGCAGTTTGTTGGCGGGTGATGAAAAACTGTTTTTT
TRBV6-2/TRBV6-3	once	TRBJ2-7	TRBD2	CASSWGGAYEQYF	TGTGCCAGCAGTTGGGGGGGGGCCTACGAGCAGTACTTC
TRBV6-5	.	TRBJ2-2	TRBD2	CARSKWGGEGELFF	TGTGCCCGCAGCAAGTGGGGGGGTGAGGGGGAGCTGTTTTTT
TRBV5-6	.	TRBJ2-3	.	CASRRLERSTDTQYF	TGTGCCAGCAGGCGTTTGGAGCGGAGCACAGATACGCAGTATTTT
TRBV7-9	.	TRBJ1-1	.	CASSLDSMDGLRTFF	TGTGCCAGCAGCTTAGATTCAATGGACGGACTTAGGACTTTCTTT
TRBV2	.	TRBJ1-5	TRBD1	CASSGVDRGQPQHF	TGTGCCAGCAGTGGGGTGGACAGGGGTCAGCCCCAGCATTTT
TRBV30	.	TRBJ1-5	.	CAWSERGQQPQHF	TGTGCCTGGAGTGAGAGGGGACAACAGCCCCAGCATTTT
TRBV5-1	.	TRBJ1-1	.	CASSSAGSMNTEAFF	TGCGCCAGCAGCTCCGCGGGCTCCATGAACACTGAAGCTTTCTTT
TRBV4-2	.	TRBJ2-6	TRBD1	CASSSPGTGPSGANVLTF	TGTGCCAGCAGCTCGCCCGGGACAGGGCCCTCTGGGGCCAACGTCCTGACTTTC
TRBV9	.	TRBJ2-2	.	CASSLANTGELFF	TGTGCCAGCAGCCTCGCGAACACCGGGGAGCTGTTTTTT
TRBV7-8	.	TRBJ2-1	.	CASSSRVSGPLVGNNEQFF	TGTGCCAGCAGCTCCAGGGTCAGCGGGCCTCTTGTAGGGAACAATGAGCAGTTCTTC
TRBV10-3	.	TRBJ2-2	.	CATTTGGTGELFF	TGTGCCACGACCACAGGTGGCACCGGGGAGCTGTTTTTT
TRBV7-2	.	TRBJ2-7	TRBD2	CASSVVTSGVFLYEQYF	TGTGCCAGCAGCGTCGTGACTAGCGGGGTTTTCCTTTACGAGCAGTACTTC
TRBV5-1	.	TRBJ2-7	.	CASSGPLLYEQYF	TGCGCCAGCAGCGGGCCGCTCCTCTACGAGCAGTACTTC
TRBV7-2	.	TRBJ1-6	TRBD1	CASSLRMGQGTASPLHF	TGTGCCAGCAGCTTAAGGATGGGACAGGGGACGGCTTCACCCCTCCACTTT
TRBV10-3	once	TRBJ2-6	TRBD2	CAISPGLTSSGANVLTF	TGTGCCATCAGTCCGGGACTAACCAGCTCTGGGGCCAACGTCCTGACTTTC
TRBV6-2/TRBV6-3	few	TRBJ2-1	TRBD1	CASSYAPGTGVQEQFF	TGTGCCAGCAGTTACGCCCCCGGGACAGGGGTCCAGGAGCAGTTCTTC
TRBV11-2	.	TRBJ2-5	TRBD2	CASSSAGTSGARGWTQYF	TGTGCCAGCAGCTCCGCCGGGACTAGCGGGGCGAGGGGGTGGACCCAGTACTTC
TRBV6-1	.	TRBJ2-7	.	CASSEGTYYEQYF	TGTGCCAGCAGTGAAGGCACATACTACGAGCAGTACTTC
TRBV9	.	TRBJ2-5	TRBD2	CASSRSGVQETQYF	TGTGCCAGCAGCCGGAGCGGGGTGCAAGAGACCCAGTACTTC
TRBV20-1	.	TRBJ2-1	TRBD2	CSASRSSGRAMEQFF	TGCAGTGCTAGTCGGTCTAGCGGGAGGGCCATGGAGCAGTTCTTC
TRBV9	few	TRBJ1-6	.	CASIPTGGTNSPLHF	TGTGCCAGCATTCCCACGGGGGGGACGAATTCACCCCTCCACTTT
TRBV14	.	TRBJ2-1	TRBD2	CASSQAGTSGRNEQFF	TGTGCCAGCAGCCAAGCCGGGACTAGCGGGAGGAATGAGCAGTTCTTC
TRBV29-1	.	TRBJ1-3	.	CSVSGGGLSGNTIYF	TGCAGCGTCTCTGGAGGCGGGCTCTCTGGAAACACCATATATTTT
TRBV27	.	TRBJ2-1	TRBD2	CASSLAGGLGEQFF	TGTGCCAGCAGTTTAGCGGGAGGGCTGGGTGAGCAGTTCTTC